Given below is one T cell receptor (beta chain) in context. This clonotype was counted a few times. No cognate antigen has been identified for it. Base qualities are not provided; no much larger clone lies one nucleotide away. Receptor amplification or capture employed 5' RACE. Sequenced using an Illumina HiSeq 2500. The second PCR ran for roughly 7 to 11 cycles and used a J-beta primer mix along with a sample-barcoded 5' primer. A template-switch 5' adaptor carrying 12 random nucleotides introduced a unique molecular identifier onto each TCR beta cDNA molecule. At least 2.5 million CDR3-containing paired-end reads were obtained from each sample. The Mint cDNA synthesis kit, primed by a TRBC-specific oligonucleotide, was used to synthesize first-strand cDNA from all RNA. All cDNA was treated with uracil-DNA glycosylase and then went through a first 18-cycle PCR with the universal primers M1SS and BC2_uni_R. On the study's bioinformatics: For normalization, 1 million high-quality reads were randomly selected from each sample, with every read carrying a distinct molecular identifier. Reads sharing molecular identifiers were discarded rather than binned into consensus sequences. MiTCR, run with a Q25 quality threshold and the strictest error-elimination algorithm, handled CDR3 identification, clonotype clustering and error correction. Lower-bound total TCR beta diversity was estimated with a nonparametric unseen species model using Euler transformation. Using fastp at Q25 and MiXCR, TCRdb reprocessed the public reads and kept productive beta chains. Duplicate CDR3 protein sequences are folded into a single record with the most common DNA and genes. These V and J calls rely on TCRdb rather than the paper's analysis. The table for this sample lists roughly 1,500,000 distinct CDR3 sequences; about 35% of them were counted only once. The top ten constitute 11% of the sample.

The source of the sample is a study of blood T cells in healthy people across ages (dated by TCRdb to 2013 to 2016). About the full investigation: In model experiments, template switching captured roughly one uniquely barcoded TCR beta cDNA molecule for every two T cells. Donors of different ages were randomly distributed across sequencing lanes to avoid experimental bias. Age-related changes in TCR beta repertoire diversity were measured in the study by deep sequencing normalized with unique cDNA molecular identifiers. The donors were divided into four age groups: young (average about 16 years), middle-aged (roughly 40), aged (approximately 59) and long-lived (about 80). Using the same blood draw, the study looked at two additional independent replicas of 1 million unique cDNA reads for two donors, one aged 18 to 30 and the other aged 80 or older. Study-wide findings and limitations: Observed TCR beta diversity per million T cells fell roughly linearly with age, and a significant reduction was already apparent by age approximately 41. A strong correlation was found between observed TCR beta diversity and the percentage of naive T cells measured by flow cytometry. Because the CMV infection status of the donors was unknown, age-related changes in expanded clonotypes may potentially have been confounded. Compared with the aged group, the long-lived group had more naive CD4+ T cells, fewer expanded clones and increased TCR diversity, a pattern suggesting age selection. Bulk unsorted PBMC profiling prevented conclusive comparison of naive and antigen-experienced compartments. Estimates of total diversity from one million sequenced T cells were regarded as lower bounds and underestimates.

CDR1 SGHTA and CDR2 FQGTGA are derived from the germline V gene. The CDR3 holds 17 amino acids from the cysteine to the phenylalanine. Only the CDR3 DNA is retained, 51 bases long and in frame from the first base. V drops 2 bases and J drops 8 bases, leaving 22 bases in between. Donors were a few dozen systemically healthy Caucasian individuals from Russia aged roughly 6 to 90 years. Each donor gave ten milliliters of peripheral blood, collected into EDTA-treated Vacutainer tubes. Ficoll-Paque density-gradient centrifugation was used to isolate PBMCs, with at least 7 million per sample. Trizol reagent was used to extract total RNA from PBMCs, with at least 5.5 micrograms per sample. For every donor, an aliquot of PBMCs went through flow cytometry to measure the percentages of naive CD45RAhigh/CD27high T cells.

The clonotype originates from a woman in her twenties or thirties in good health. The sequenced sample consisted of blood. Here the chain combines TRBV7-3 and TRBJ2-1; tentative D gene TRBD1, with 6 bases matching. For the CDR3, the sequence is CASSLRGGTQALHEQFF. Read as DNA, the sequence is TGTGCCAGCAGCTTACGAGGGGGTACACAAGCCCTCCATGAGCAGTTCTTC.